This T cell receptor (beta chain) was sequenced for a study of cytomegalovirus exposure and HLA in healthy donors. Study-wide findings and caveats: In an earlier analysis, about 87% or about 30%: the productive usage of most TCR beta V segments. It was 150 to 200 TCR beta chains that were listed as cytomegalovirus-associated. Donors belonging to an Asian-associated ancestry cluster reportedly showed fewer N-insertions in productive TCRs than the roughly 700-donor mean, according to what a later analysis found.

Germline V gene lookup returns CDR1 GTSNPN and CDR2 SVGIG (reference sequence). The CDR3 loop spans 15 amino acids. J was trimmed by 3 bases and V by 2 bases; bases with no gene match: 7. Nominal health characterized the donors when sampled, though unrecorded immune exposures were likely. A word on this clone: As yet, its antigen is unknown.

Primers: 60 Vbeta forward and 13 Jbeta reverse. The protocol was immunoSEQ multiplex PCR, while the TCRdb copy is restricted to in-frame clones and leaves out a portion. The data show about 120,000 clones, 76% seen once. The clonotype comes from a man aged 25 to 45 in good health and CMV-seropositive. The chain couples TRBV30 to TRBJ1-5; 7 positions match TRBD1. Sample: PBMCs. CDR3 sequence reads: CAWSSGGTVNQPQHF. The CDR3 bases are TGTGCCTGGAGTTCTGGTGGGACAGTCAATCAGCCCCAGCATTTT.